A selection of T cell receptor beta chains follows, all from one sample in a study of breast tumors, draining lymph nodes, adjacent tissues. A single record per CDR3 protein comes from TCRdb applying MiXCR to the multiplex PCR reads. This table has roughly 130,000 distinct CDR3 sequences, just under 20% appearing once. The specimen sequenced was axillary lymph node tissue. These receptors were obtained from a female donor with breast cancer. Some clones in this sample may be carry-over from other donors' samples. The conserved cysteine and the conserved F or W are not part of the CDR3 here.

v_call: TRBV27
cdr3_aa: ASSLFGQETQY

v_call: TRBV3-1
cdr3_aa: ASSQVSGYT

v_call: TRBV12-3/TRBV12-4
cdr3_aa: ASSLGRVRLPQH

v_call: TRBV2
cdr3_aa: ASSGDGYNEQF

v_call: TRBV12-5
cdr3_aa: ASASQGAYNEQF

v_call: TRBV6-5
cdr3_aa: ASSYGGGPGNEQF

v_call: TRBV11-2
cdr3_aa: ASGLGQGAYNEQF

v_call: TRBV20-1
cdr3_aa: SAREYSYNEQF

v_call: TRBV9
cdr3_aa: ASSAETGTYNEQF

v_call: TRBV11-3
cdr3_aa: ASSLGGTSGTQY

v_call: TRBV2
cdr3_aa: ASSEFGLAGVTDTQY

v_call: TRBV7-3
cdr3_aa: ASSPTSGGGEQF

v_call: TRBV27
cdr3_aa: ASSLKVSYGYT

v_call: TRBV28
cdr3_aa: ASGDRVTETQY

v_call: TRBV28
cdr3_aa: ASSFGAGGSYNEQF

v_call: TRBV28
cdr3_aa: ANHTGYNEQF

v_call: TRBV7-2
cdr3_aa: ASSLVGGRETQY

v_call: TRBV20-1
cdr3_aa: SAPQTDSYGYT